This entry lists 32 T cell receptor beta chains sequenced from one sample in a study of shared clonotypes between healthy human individuals. Only in-frame clones appear in the TCRdb table, and some are missing; sequencing was by immunoSEQ multiplex PCR. In the table there are nearly 1 million clones, 76% of which are singletons. Material: memory CD4+ T cells sorted from blood. Subset indicated: CD45RA-negative fraction. Source of these receptors: a man between 18 and 29 years old in good health.

V and J are TRBV6-1 and TRBJ1-5; TRBD1 agrees at 11 bases. J was trimmed by 2 bases and V by 1 base; bases with no gene match: 1. The CDR3 runs 16 residues. CDR1 is MNHNS and CDR2 is SASEGT in the germline V gene. The CDR3 loop is CASSEGTGGGNQPQHF. The CDR3, as DNA: TGTGCCAGCAGTGAAGGGACAGGGGGCGGCAATCAGCCCCAGCATTTT.

The V call is TRBV25-1, the J call TRBJ2-3; D possibly corresponds to TRBD1 (6 bases). The CDR3 consists of 11 residues. V lost 10 bases, J lost 5 bases, and 10 bases lay in between. The germline V gene has CDR1 MGHDK and CDR2 SYGVNS. The CDR3 region is CATYRVDTQYF. CDR3 nucleotide sequence: TGTGCCACTTACAGGGTAGATACGCAGTATTTT.

This clone was seen just once. This sequence joins TRBV30 and TRBJ1-2; a weak D match, TRBD1 (6 bases). V was pared by 3 bases and J by 7 bases, with 21 bases between. Per germline, CDR1 GTSNPN and CDR2 SVGIG (reference sequence). The CDR3 extends over 15 amino acids. The CDR3 coding sequence is TGTGCCTGGAGCACTGGCGGGGGCCGGACGGGTGGCTACACCTTC. Translating gives CAWSTGGGRTGGYTF.

This clone was observed a handful of times. The V and J genes are TRBV19 and TRBJ2-7, with 7 bases aligning to TRBD1. This CDR3 has 13 amino acids. V was clipped by 6 bases and J by 2 bases; unmatched bases: 4. Per the germline V gene, CDR1 is LNHDA and CDR2 is SQIVND (reference sequence). The CDR3 bases are TGTGCCAGTAGCTCGGGACAGCCCTACGAGCAGTACTTC. Its translation is CASSSGQPYEQYF.

This rearrangement joins TRBV7-9 to TRBJ2-7, with a tentative D call TRBD1 (6 bases). From germline, CDR1 is SEHNR and CDR2 FQNEAQ (reference sequence). The CDR3 is 14 amino acids. V lost 0 bases to trimming and J lost 2 bases, with 8 bases between them. The CDR3 loop is CASSLASGAYEQYF. DNA for the CDR3: TGTGCCAGCAGCTTAGCGTCAGGGGCCTACGAGCAGTACTTC.

This clone is a singleton in its sample. The rearrangement uses TRBV7-2 and TRBJ1-1; TRBD1 is a possible D gene (5 bases). This CDR3 contains 14 residues. Germline CDR1 is SGHTA and CDR2 is FQGNSA. V was clipped by 3 bases and J by 5 bases, with 13 bases between them. The CDR3 loop reads CASSLGRSITEAFF. As DNA, the CDR3 is TGTGCCAGCAGCTTGGGACGGTCCATTACTGAAGCTTTCTTT.

This clone was recorded once. J is TRBJ2-5 and V is TRBV18, with D perhaps matching TRBD2 (6 bases). The CDR3 is 14 residues long. Trimming pared 4 bases from V and 5 bases from J, leaving 14 bases between. Looked up from germline, CDR1 is KGHSH and CDR2 is LQKENI. The CDR3 protein is CASSRLGGMETQYF. CDR3 nucleotide sequence: TGTGCCAGCTCACGTCTGGGGGGAATGGAGACCCAGTACTTC. Looking up the rest from reference TRBV18 and TRBJ2-5 gives the full variable domain: NAGVMQNPRHLVRRRGQEARLRCSPMKGHSHVYWYRQLPEEGLKFMVYLQKENIIDESGMPKERFSAEFPKEGPSILRIQQVVRGDSAAYFCASSRLGGMETQYFGPGTRLLVL.

This clone was seen only a few times. The chain uses TRBV27 and TRBJ2-7; 7 bases agree with TRBD1. This CDR3 spans 12 amino acids. Germline loops: CDR1 MNHEY, CDR2 SMNVEV (reference sequence). Trimming removed 4 bases from V and 4 bases from J; junction bases left unmatched: 1. This CDR3 reads CASSSQGYEQYF. The CDR3 DNA is TGTGCCAGCAGTTCACAGGGGTACGAGCAGTACTTC.

V gene TRBV18 combines with J gene TRBJ2-1, with 15 bases lining up with TRBD2. The V and J ends lost 4 bases and 9 bases, in that order; junction bases with no gene match: 4. CDR1 is KGHSH, CDR2 LQKENI, per germline. The CDR3 spans 15 residues. This CDR3 is CASSLEGLAGGEQFF. The CDR3 nucleotides read TGTGCCAGCTCACTAGAGGGACTAGCGGGAGGTGAGCAGTTCTTC.

The V gene is TRBV9, the J gene TRBJ2-1; 7 bases fit TRBD1. Per the germline V gene, CDR1 is SGDLS and CDR2 is YYNGEE. The V and J ends lost 3 bases and 9 bases, in that order; junction bases with no gene match: 9. This CDR3 spans 14 amino acids. CDR3 sequence (DNA): TGTGCCAGCAGCGCCGAGACAGGGTATCGTGAGCAGTTCTTC. It encodes CASSAETGYREQFF.

The CDR3 sequence: CASSPDRKETQYF. Here the CDR3 DNA reads TGTGCCAGCAGCCCGGACAGGAAAGAGACCCAGTACTTC. The rearrangement uses TRBV7-3 and TRBJ2-5; 7 nucleotides match TRBD1. Per the germline V gene, CDR1 is SGHTA and CDR2 is FQGTGA. The CDR3 has 13 amino acids. The V gene end was trimmed by 5 bases and the J gene end by 3 bases; junction bases not matched to a gene: 3.

This clone was seen only once. The chain has TRBV2 and TRBJ1-2; the D gene is possibly TRBD1 (5 bases). From germline, CDR1 is SNHLY and CDR2 FYNNEI. V lost 4 bases and J 6 bases, leaving 15 bases between the germline ends. The CDR3 runs to 14 residues. The DNA of the CDR3 is TGTGCCAGCAGTGCGAAGCAGGGCTCGGATGGCTACACCTTC. Translated: CASSAKQGSDGYTF.

The chain is built from TRBV5-1 and TRBJ2-7; D perhaps matches TRBD2 (6 bases). The CDR3 is made up of 13 amino acids. V gave up 7 bases and J gave up 1 base, with 12 bases separating them. Germline V gene sequence: CDR1 SGHRS, CDR2 YFSETQ. The DNA for the CDR3 is TGCGCCAGCTCGCGTGGGGGGTCCTACGAGCAGTACTTC. Translation gives CASSRGGSYEQYF.

The genes are TRBV6-5 and TRBJ1-4, with D possibly TRBD1 on 5 matching bases. The CDR3 is made up of 15 amino acids. The V end lost 0 bases, the J end lost 8 bases, and 13 bases lay between the germline ends. In germline, CDR1 is MNHEY, CDR2 SVGAGI. The DNA of the CDR3 is TGTGCCAGCAGTTACTCTGGGACTGGGAGGGAAAAACTGTTTTTT. Its protein product is CASSYSGTGREKLFF.

The chain carries TRBV7-2 and TRBJ2-1; TRBD2 aligns across 10 bases. The CDR3 sequence is 16 residues long. With V trimmed by 0 bases and J by 3 bases, 2 bases remained unmatched. Germline values: CDR1 SGHTA, CDR2 FQGNSA. CDR3 nucleotides: TGTGCCAGCAGCTTAGCTAGCGGGAGGCACTACAATGAGCAGTTCTTC. Translated: CASSLASGRHYNEQFF.

The chain links TRBV7-9 to TRBJ1-2, with 10 bases that match TRBD1. Germline CDR1 reads SEHNR; CDR2 reads FQNEAQ (reference sequence). This CDR3 spans 18 amino acids. Trimming at V came to 5 bases and at J to 4 bases, leaving 16 bases not matched to a gene. The CDR3 DNA follows: TGTGCCAGCAGCATCCTTGGGGGGACAGGGGTAGGAGGCTATGGCTACACCTTC. It specifies CASSILGGTGVGGYGYTF.

V is TRBV5-1 and J is TRBJ2-2; a possible D gene is TRBD1 (7 bases). Germline V gives CDR1 SGHRS, CDR2 YFSETQ. V was shortened by 4 bases and J by 1 base, with 14 bases between the two germline ends. The CDR3 is 16 residues long. CDR3 in DNA: TGCGCCAGCAGCACAGGGGAGGTGTTGAACACCGGGGAGCTGTTTTTT. It is translated as CASSTGEVLNTGELFF.

J is TRBJ1-2 and V is TRBV30, with 7 bases matching TRBD1. The CDR3 runs 13 residues. The germline V gene encodes CDR1 GTSNPN and CDR2 SVGIG (reference sequence). V lost 8 bases and J lost 8; bases outside the gene matches: 14. In DNA, the CDR3 is TGTGCCAGGGGCGGCAGGGGGGGCGTCGGCTACACCTTC. Protein: CARGGRGGVGYTF.

This chain connects TRBV5-5 to TRBJ1-4; perhaps TRBD1 as D (5 bases). The germline CDR1 and CDR2 sequences are SGHKS and YYEKEE (reference sequence). V was clipped by 4 bases and J by 8 bases, with 18 bases between them. This CDR3 has 15 amino acids. The chain's CDR3 is CASSLSAGLGEKLFF. In DNA, the CDR3 is TGTGCCAGCAGCCTCTCAGCGGGGCTCGGGGAAAAACTGTTTTTT.

The V call is TRBV2, the J call TRBJ1-3; a weak D match, TRBD1 (6 bases). Trimming removed 5 bases from V and 8 bases from J, with 19 bases in between. CDR1 and CDR2 (germline): SNHLY, FYNNEI. The CDR3 totals 15 residues. DNA of the CDR3: TGTGCCAGCAGTTTGCAGGGGCCTCGGGTTGACACCATATATTTT. It is translated as CASSLQGPRVDTIYF.

The V gene is TRBV18, the J gene TRBJ1-3; 7 bases match TRBD1. CDR3 size: 15 residues. V gave up 5 bases and J gave up 0 bases; unmatched junction bases: 4. Germline CDR1 KGHSH, CDR2 LQKENI. The CDR3 coding sequence is TGTGCCAGCTCAGAGGGGGCCTCCTCTGGAAACACCATATATTTT. Encoded protein: CASSEGASSGNTIYF.

The J gene is TRBJ2-1, the V gene TRBV4-1; the D is unclear. The CDR3 runs to 17 residues. The germline V gene encodes CDR1 MGHRA and CDR2 YSYEKL. The V gene lost 2 bases and the J gene lost 0 bases, with 14 bases spanning the gap. The DNA for the CDR3 is TGCGCCAGCAGCCAATCAACCTCAGAAACCTCCTACAATGAGCAGTTCTTC. This encodes CASSQSTSETSYNEQFF.

The chain links TRBV10-3 to TRBJ1-5; TRBD1 is a possible D gene (5 bases). Trimming cost V 11 bases and J 3 bases, with 17 bases left between them. The CDR3 length is 14 residues. Germline values: CDR1 ENHRY, CDR2 SYGVKD. CDR3 nucleotide sequence: TGTGCCGCTTCTCGGGACGGGCCCAATCAGCCCCAGCATTTT. It specifies CAASRDGPNQPQHF.

This clone was found a few times. This chain links TRBV19 with TRBJ2-4; 9 nucleotides line up with TRBD1. The germline V gene has CDR1 LNHDA and CDR2 SQIVND (reference sequence). The CDR3 sequence is 13 residues long. V lost 10 bases and J lost 3; bases outside the gene matches: 4. This CDR3 is CAIGTGNKNIQYF. The CDR3 DNA is TGTGCCATCGGGACAGGGAACAAAAACATTCAGTACTTC. The whole variable domain, remainder taken from reference TRBV19 and TRBJ2-4, is DGGITQSPKYLFRKEGQNVTLSCEQNLNHDAMYWYRQDPGQGLRLIYYSQIVNDFQKGDIAEGYSVSREKKESFPLTVTSAQKNPTAFYLCAIGTGNKNIQYFGAGTRLSVL.

In this sample, this clone turned up a few times. The sample contains more than one DNA sequence encoding this CDR3. This chain connects TRBV5-6 to TRBJ2-5; 12 positions match TRBD2. Germline CDR1 and CDR2: SGHDT and YYEEEE. This CDR3 has 16 residues. V gave up 0 bases and J gave up 2 bases; unmatched junction bases: 2. CDR3 bases: TGTGCCAGCAGCTTGGCACTAGCGGGGGGACAAGAGACCCAGTACTTC. Protein: CASSLALAGGQETQYF.

This clone was seen only once. J is TRBJ1-4 and V is TRBV28; TRBD1 agrees at 7 bases. The trim removed 5 bases at V and 8 bases at J, leaving 2 bases unmatched. CDR3 length: 12 amino acids. Looked up from germline, CDR1 is MDHEN and CDR2 is SYDVKM. The CDR3 protein is CASSQGEEKLFF. In DNA, the CDR3 is TGTGCCAGCAGTCAGGGGGAGGAAAAACTGTTTTTT. The full variable domain, in which reference TRBV28 and TRBJ1-4 provide the parts outside the CDR3, is DVKVTQSSRYLVKRTGEKVFLECVQDMDHENMFWYRQDPGLGLRLIYFSYDVKMKEKGDIPEGYSVSREKKERFSLILESASTNQTSMYLCASSQGEEKLFFGSGTQLSVL.

The chain links TRBV4-3 to TRBJ1-4, with D perhaps TRBD1 (5 bases). The CDR3 runs 14 residues. From germline, CDR1 is LGHNA and CDR2 YSLEER. Between the trimmed V and J ends, which lost 0 bases and 5 bases, there was a span of 7 bases. The CDR3 is CASSQDRANEKLFF. The CDR3 bases are TGCGCCAGCAGCCAAGACAGGGCCAATGAAAAACTGTTTTTT.

Comment on this clone: The same CDR3 can be traced to other DNA sequences in this sample. The rearrangement joins TRBV18 to TRBJ2-5, with D unclear. Germline V lookup: CDR1 KGHSH, CDR2 LQKENI. The CDR3 has 14 amino acids. V lost 0 bases and J 4 bases, leaving 9 bases between the germline ends. Here the CDR3 DNA reads TGTGCCAGCTCACCACCCGGAGTGGGAGAGACCCAGTACTTC. It codes for CASSPPGVGETQYF.

This rearrangement joins TRBV7-2 to TRBJ2-3; 8 bases line up with TRBD2. Unmatched junction bases numbered 4, after V lost 7 bases and J lost 4 bases. This CDR3 is 13 amino acids long. The germline CDR1 and CDR2 sequences are SGHTA and FQGNSA. The CDR3 DNA reads TGTGCCAGCACCCGACTAGCGCCAGATACGCAGTATTTT. It codes for CASTRLAPDTQYF.

V and J are TRBV5-1 and TRBJ2-1; TRBD1 or TRBD2 may be the D gene (5 bases each). CDR1 and CDR2 (germline): SGHRS, YFSETQ. The CDR3 is 14 amino acids. V was trimmed by 4 bases and J by 5 bases, leaving 13 bases between them. CDR3 DNA sequence: TGCGCCAGCAGCATGGGACGGAAAGACAATGAGCAGTTCTTC. Translated: CASSMGRKDNEQFF.

This clone was seen a few times. The rearrangement uses TRBV30 and TRBJ1-6; TRBD1 aligns across 11 bases. This CDR3 has 17 amino acids. V trimming: 1 base; J trimming: 6 bases; junction bases outside the gene matches: 8. Germline V gene lookup returns CDR1 GTSNPN and CDR2 SVGIG (reference sequence). DNA for the CDR3: TGTGCCTGGAGTGCTTACGCCGGGACAGGGGGTAATTCACCCCTCCACTTT. It codes for CAWSAYAGTGGNSPLHF.

This chain connects TRBV28 to TRBJ1-2; D remains ambiguous. From germline, CDR1 is MDHEN and CDR2 SYDVKM. The CDR3 runs 13 residues. Deletions cut 2 bases from V and 3 bases from J, with 7 bases between. CDR3 residues: CASSLLQDYGYTF. The CDR3 DNA is TGTGCCAGCAGTTTACTCCAGGACTATGGCTACACCTTC.